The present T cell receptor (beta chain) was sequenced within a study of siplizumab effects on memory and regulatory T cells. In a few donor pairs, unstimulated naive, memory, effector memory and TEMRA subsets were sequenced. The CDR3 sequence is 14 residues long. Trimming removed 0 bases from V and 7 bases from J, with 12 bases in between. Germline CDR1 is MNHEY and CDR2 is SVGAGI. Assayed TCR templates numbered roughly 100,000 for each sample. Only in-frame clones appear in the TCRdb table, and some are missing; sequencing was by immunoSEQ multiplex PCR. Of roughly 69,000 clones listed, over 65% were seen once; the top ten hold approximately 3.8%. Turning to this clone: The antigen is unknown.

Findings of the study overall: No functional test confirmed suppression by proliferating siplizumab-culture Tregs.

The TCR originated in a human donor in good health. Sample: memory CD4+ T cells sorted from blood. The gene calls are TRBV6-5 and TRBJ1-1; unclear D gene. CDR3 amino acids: CASSYSEGVYEAFF. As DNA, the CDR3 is TGTGCCAGCAGTTACTCGGAGGGAGTCTATGAAGCTTTCTTT.